These 5 T cell receptor beta chains were sequenced from one sample in a study of blood T cell repertoires in COVID-19. Clones were read by immunoSEQ multiplex PCR, and TCRdb kept only the in-frame ones, dropping some. The data show roughly 70,000 clones, about four fifths seen once. Material: peripheral blood. The receptor set was obtained from a human donor in a cohort sampled during active COVID-19.

The V gene is TRBV10-2, the J gene TRBJ2-3; maybe TRBD2 (5 bases). This CDR3 is 11 amino acids long. V was clipped by 7 bases and J by 5 bases, with 7 bases between them. Germline-derived CDR1 and CDR2 are WSHSY and SAAADI. This chain's CDR3 is CASNGVDTQYF. CDR3 bases: TGCGCCAGCAACGGGGTAGATACGCAGTATTTT.

The chain links TRBV7-2 to TRBJ2-7, with 12 bases fitting TRBD2. CDR1 is SGHTA, CDR2 FQGNSA, per germline. The CDR3 has 15 amino acids. With V trimmed by 5 bases and J by 7 bases, 9 bases remained unmatched. CDR3 nucleotide sequence: TGTGCCAGCAGCACCCGGACTAGCGGGGTGGGGGAGCAGTACTTC. Translation gives CASSTRTSGVGEQYF.

The chain joins TRBV19 to TRBJ2-5, with D tentatively TRBD2 (5 bases). V lost 1 base to trimming and J lost 1 base, with 7 bases between them. CDR3 length: 14 amino acids. Germline loops: CDR1 LNHDA, CDR2 SQIVND (reference sequence). CDR3 region: CASSIGSGQETQYF. The DNA for the CDR3 is TGTGCCAGTAGTATAGGGAGCGGCCAAGAGACCCAGTACTTC.

The rearrangement joins TRBV11-2 to TRBJ2-3, with D maybe TRBD1 (6 bases). Trimming removed 1 base from V and 2 bases from J, with 16 bases in between. The germline gives CDR1 SGHAT, CDR2 FQNNGV. The CDR3 loop spans 17 amino acids. The CDR3 region is CASSLGQGPPYTDTQYF. The CDR3 DNA reads as TGTGCCAGCAGCTTAGGCCAGGGGCCCCCCTACACAGATACGCAGTATTTT.

The V gene is TRBV19, the J gene TRBJ1-1; D possibly corresponds to TRBD1 (5 bases). The CDR3 is 14 amino acids. Trimming shortened V by 3 bases and J by 0 bases, and 8 bases separated the two germline ends. Germline V gene data show CDR1 as LNHDA and CDR2 as SQIVND (reference sequence). The DNA of the CDR3 is TGTGCCAGTAGTATCACAGGCATGAACACTGAAGCTTTCTTT. Amino acids: CASSITGMNTEAFF.